This TCR beta chain was identified during a study of blood T cell repertoires in COVID-19. At the level of the study: T cells, B-cell-depleted T cells, or PBMCs provided the cDNA or gDNA that served as material.

CDR3 length equals 15 residues. The ends lost 6 bases at V and 5 bases at J; junction bases unmatched: 10. Germline V gives CDR1 MDHEN, CDR2 SYDVKM. Source study methods: Amplified reference gene primers provided the basis for estimating nucleated cell counts. Some clones are missing from TCRdb's copy, which holds only in-frame ones; the method was immunoSEQ multiplex PCR. V and J calls and clone size follow that table, whereas D and trimming were derived from the DNA. The sample lists about 210,000 clones, approximately 80% occurring once. Participant ages covered roughly 18 to 89 years across 20 to 25 US areas. Researchers sorted participants into cohorts using their self-reported clinical history.

The clonotype was recovered from a woman aged 45-60 years with acute COVID-19. Sequencing was done on a sample of PBMCs or T cells enriched from blood (not recorded which). The genes are TRBV28 and TRBJ2-1; 7 bases agree with TRBD1. The CDR3 loop is CASRSSGTDHNEQFF. The CDR3 bases are TGTGCCAGCAGAAGTTCCGGGACAGACCACAATGAGCAGTTCTTC.